The clone carrying this T cell receptor beta chain was detected a few times. The antigen is undetermined. Libraries were prepared by immunoSEQ multiplex PCR; TCRdb keeps only in-frame clonotypes and omits some of them. The data contain more than 2,000 clones, roughly 60% of them singletons. This sample stems from a study of T cell repertoires in ileal Crohn's disease. Study as a whole: Every patient was operated on for stricturing (roughly 61%) or penetrating (about 40%) complications. Study-level points and caveats: Active smokers at surgery had more clonal expansions than non-smokers.

Specified time point: neoterminal ileum biopsy at postoperative endoscopy, about 6 months after surgery. The clonotype was recovered from an adult with Crohn's disease. Specimen: ileal tissue.

CDR3 in DNA: TGTGCCAGTAACGAGGGCGCAGGTCAGCCCCAGCATTTT. It translates to CASNEGAGQPQHF. The chain couples TRBV19 to TRBJ1-5; D gene uncertain. Germline loops: CDR1 LNHDA, CDR2 SQIVND (reference sequence). V lost 7 bases and J lost 6, with 13 bases in between. The CDR3 is 13 amino acids.